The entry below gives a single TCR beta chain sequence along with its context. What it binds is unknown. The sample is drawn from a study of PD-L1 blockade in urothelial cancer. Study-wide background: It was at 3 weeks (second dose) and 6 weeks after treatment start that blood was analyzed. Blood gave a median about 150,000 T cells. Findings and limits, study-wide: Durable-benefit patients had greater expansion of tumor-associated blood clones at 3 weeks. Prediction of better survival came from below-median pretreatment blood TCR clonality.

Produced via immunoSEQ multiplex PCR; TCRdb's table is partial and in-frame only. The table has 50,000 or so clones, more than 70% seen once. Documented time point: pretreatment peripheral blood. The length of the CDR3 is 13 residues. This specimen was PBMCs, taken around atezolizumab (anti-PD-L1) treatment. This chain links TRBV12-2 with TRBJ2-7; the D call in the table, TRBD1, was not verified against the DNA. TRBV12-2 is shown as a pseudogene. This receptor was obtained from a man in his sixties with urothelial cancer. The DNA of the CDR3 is TGTGCAAGTCGCTTAGGGCAGAACTACGAGCAGTACTTC. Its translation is CASRLGQNYEQYF.